The 12 T cell receptor beta chains in this list originate from one sample, sequenced in a study of cytomegalovirus exposure and HLA in healthy donors. Amplification used 60 Vbeta primers and 13 Jbeta primers. Assay used: immunoSEQ multiplex PCR; TCRdb lists only in-frame clones, some missing. This sample has fewer than 250,000 clones, with around four fifths found just once. The sample consisted of PBMCs. These TCRs come from a woman in her thirties or forties in good health and CMV-seronegative.

The chain joins TRBV5-1 to TRBJ2-4, with 8 nucleotides matching TRBD2. J lost 7 bases, V lost 0 bases, and 12 bases had no gene match. The CDR3 is 17 amino acids. CDR1 is SGHRS and CDR2 is YFSETQ in the germline V gene. For the CDR3, the DNA is TGCGCCAGCAGCTTGGCCGGGGCTAGCGGGCCGGGGAACATTCAGTACTTC. Protein product: CASSLAGASGPGNIQYF.

The genes are TRBV5-8 and TRBJ2-7, with D possibly TRBD1 on 5 matching bases. The CDR3 runs to 13 residues. Germline CDR1 is SGHTS and CDR2 is YDEGEE. V dropped 4 bases and J dropped 5 bases, with 13 bases sitting between them. The CDR3 coding sequence is TGTGCCAGCAGCGCTAGGGGAAAAGACGAGCAGTACGTC. Translation: CASSARGKDEQYV.

The chain is built from TRBV15 and TRBJ2-2; tentative D call: TRBD1 (6 bases). The CDR3 runs to 16 residues. Germline V gene sequence: CDR1 LNHNV, CDR2 YYDKDF (reference sequence). The ends were cut back, 0 bases at V and 2 bases at J, with 10 bases in the middle. CDR3 sequence: CATSRDRDINTGELFF. As DNA, the CDR3 is TGTGCCACCAGCAGAGACCGGGACATCAACACCGGGGAGCTGTTTTTT. Variable domain in full (rest from reference TRBV15 and TRBJ2-2): DAMVIQNPRYQVTQFGKPVTLSCSQTLNHNVMYWYQQKSSQAPKLLFHYYDKDFNNEADTPDNFQSRRPNTSFCFLDIRSPGLGDTAMYLCATSRDRDINTGELFFGEGSRLTVL.

V is TRBV2 and J is TRBJ1-4, with TRBD1 matching over 8 bases. Germline V CDR1 and CDR2: SNHLY, FYNNEI. The CDR3 is 13 amino acids. J lost 8 bases, V lost 7 bases, and 6 bases had no gene match. The CDR3 region has the DNA TGTGCCAGCACGACAGGGGTAACGGAAAAACTGTTTTTT. Its translation: CASTTGVTEKLFF.

The rearrangement uses TRBV19 and TRBJ1-1; 7 bases are shared with TRBD1. The CDR3 extends over 14 amino acids. The junction had 5 bases not matched to a gene; V was cut back by 7 bases and J by 0 bases. Per germline, CDR1 LNHDA and CDR2 SQIVND (reference sequence). The CDR3 loop is CASNDRVLNTEAFF. The CDR3 DNA follows: TGTGCCAGTAACGACAGGGTTCTGAACACTGAAGCTTTCTTT.

The V gene is TRBV5-4, the J gene TRBJ2-3; the D gene is possibly TRBD2 (5 bases). From germline, CDR1 is SGHNT and CDR2 YYREEE (reference sequence). Trimming removed 5 bases at V and 0 bases at J, with 13 bases between. CDR3 length: 15 amino acids. CDR3 sequence reads: CASRTSGASTDTQYF. The CDR3 DNA is TGTGCCAGCAGGACGAGCGGTGCTAGCACAGATACGCAGTATTTT.

This sequence joins TRBV9 and TRBJ1-4; D is possibly TRBD1 (6 bases). Germline assignment: CDR1 SGDLS and CDR2 YYNGEE. V shed 0 bases and J shed 1 base, with 13 bases lying between them. The CDR3 is made up of 17 amino acids. The CDR3 protein is CASSVAQGFGTNEKLFF. The CDR3 DNA is TGTGCCAGCAGCGTAGCTCAGGGGTTCGGAACTAATGAAAAACTGTTTTTT.

The genes are TRBV10-3 and TRBJ2-5; unclear D gene. The CDR3 sequence is 14 residues long. Germline V gene sequence: CDR1 ENHRY, CDR2 SYGVKD. Trimming took 6 bases from V and 4 from J, leaving 15 bases between them. The CDR3 spells CAIRPRHRAETQYF. The CDR3 DNA sequence: TGTGCCATCAGGCCGCGACACCGAGCAGAGACCCAGTACTTC.

The J gene is TRBJ2-1, the V gene TRBV15, with 9 nucleotides matching TRBD2. This CDR3 contains 13 residues. J gave up 12 bases and V 1 base, and 4 bases lay outside the gene matches. In germline, CDR1 is LNHNV, CDR2 YYDKDF (reference sequence). The CDR3 DNA sequence: TGTGCCACCAGCAGAGGCCTAGCGGGAACGCAGTTCTTC. Translating gives CATSRGLAGTQFF.

The chain joins TRBV6-6 to TRBJ1-4, with D possibly matching TRBD1 (5 bases). V lost 6 bases and J lost 7, with 15 bases in between. This CDR3 contains 14 residues. In germline, CDR1 is MNHNY, CDR2 SVGAGI (reference sequence). The CDR3 bases are TGTGCCAGCAGCCAGCAGGGTGCCGGTGAAAAACTGTTTTTT. Amino acids: CASSQQGAGEKLFF.

As regards this clone: The junction departs from germline at one end; a sequencing error may be responsible. The V and J genes are TRBV7-7 and TRBJ2-2; D might be TRBD2 (6 bases). Germline CDR1 reads SSHAT; CDR2 reads FNYEAQ (reference sequence). CDR3 length: 13 amino acids. CDR3 bases: TGTGCTAGCAGCTTAACCAGGGACTGGGAGCTGTTTTTT. This gives the protein CASSLTRDWELFF.

J is TRBJ1-1 and V is TRBV27; D call uncertain. V lost 6 bases and J lost 7, with 12 bases in between. The CDR3 has 12 amino acids. Germline loops: CDR1 MNHEY, CDR2 SMNVEV (reference sequence). As DNA, the CDR3 is TGTGCCAGCAGCTTTTCCCGGGGTGAAGCTTTCTTT. It encodes CASSFSRGEAFF.